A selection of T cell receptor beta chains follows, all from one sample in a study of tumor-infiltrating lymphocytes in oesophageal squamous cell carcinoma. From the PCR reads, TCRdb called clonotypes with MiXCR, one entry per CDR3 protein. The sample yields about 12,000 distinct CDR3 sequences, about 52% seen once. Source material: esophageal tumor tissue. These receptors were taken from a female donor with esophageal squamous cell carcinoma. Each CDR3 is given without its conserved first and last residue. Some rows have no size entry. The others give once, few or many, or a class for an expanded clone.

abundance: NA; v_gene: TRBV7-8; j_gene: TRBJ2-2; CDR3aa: ASSLVRPANTGELF
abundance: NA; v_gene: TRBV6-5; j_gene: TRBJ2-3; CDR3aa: ASSSRLAGGGDTQY
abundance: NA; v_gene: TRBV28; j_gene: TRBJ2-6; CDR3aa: ASSSTKPGANVLT
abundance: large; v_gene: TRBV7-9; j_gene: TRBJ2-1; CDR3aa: ASSSGTGVQNEQF
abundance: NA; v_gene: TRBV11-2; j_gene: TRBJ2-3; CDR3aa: ASSQASDTQY
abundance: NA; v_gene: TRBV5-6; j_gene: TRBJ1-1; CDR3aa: ASSLSGGENTEAF
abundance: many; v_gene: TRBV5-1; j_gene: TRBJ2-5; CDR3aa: ATKQGAGETQY
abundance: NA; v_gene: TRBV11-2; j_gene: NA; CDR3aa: ASSSGFHNEQF
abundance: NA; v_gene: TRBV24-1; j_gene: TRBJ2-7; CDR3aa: ATSDLYITIYEQY
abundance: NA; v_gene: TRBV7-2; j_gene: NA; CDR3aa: ASSLVTGRETQY
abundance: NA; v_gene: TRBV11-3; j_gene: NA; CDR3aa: ASSSFGLAGGGDNEQF
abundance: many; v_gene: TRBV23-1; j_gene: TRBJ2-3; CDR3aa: ASGAVLTGDTDTQY
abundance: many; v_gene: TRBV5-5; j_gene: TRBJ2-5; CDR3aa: ASSLAMGSQETQY
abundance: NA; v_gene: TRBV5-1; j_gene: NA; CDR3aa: ASSSDLGNYEQY
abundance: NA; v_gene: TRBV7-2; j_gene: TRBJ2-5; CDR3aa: ASSLVWTETQY
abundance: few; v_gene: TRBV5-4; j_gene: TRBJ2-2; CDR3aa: ASSLAASGRNTGELF
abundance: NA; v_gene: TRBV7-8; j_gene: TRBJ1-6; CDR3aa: ASSHRTDNSPLH
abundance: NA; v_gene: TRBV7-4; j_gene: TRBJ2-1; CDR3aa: ASRGTSGKGNSYNEQF
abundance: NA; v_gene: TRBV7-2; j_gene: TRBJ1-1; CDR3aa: ASSPGTGLGNTEAF
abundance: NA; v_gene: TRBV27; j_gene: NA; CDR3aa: ASSFPTGRDYEQY
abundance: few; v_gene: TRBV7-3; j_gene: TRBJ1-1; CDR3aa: ASSRGQGGTEAF
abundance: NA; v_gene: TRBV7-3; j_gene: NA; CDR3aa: ASSKLAGVMDEQY
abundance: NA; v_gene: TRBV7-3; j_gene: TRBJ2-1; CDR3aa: ASSSTRNEQF
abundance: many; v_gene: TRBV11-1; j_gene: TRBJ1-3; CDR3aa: ASSLTAGNTIY